The rows below give T cell receptor beta chains drawn from one sample of a study of T cells in localized non-small cell lung cancer. Produced via immunoSEQ multiplex PCR; TCRdb's table is partial and in-frame only. The sample holds about 74,000 clones, roughly 84% seen once. This specimen was peripheral blood, taken before any cancer treatment. These receptors were taken from a female donor aged 60 or older with stage I lung adenocarcinoma. Each CDR3 is given without its conserved first and last residue.

J | V | CDR3
TRBJ1-4 | TRBV23-1 | ASSLRREGQGISNEKLF
TRBJ1-1 | TRBV19 | ASSPGTSEAF
TRBJ1-1 | TRBV11-3 | ASSLGGTGGDTEAF
TRBJ1-1 | TRBV7-2 | ASSPLTAASKNTEAF
TRBJ2-3 | TRBV10-3 | AISRTGVGETDTQY
TRBJ2-2 | TRBV15 | ATSRDWTSGTNTGELF
TRBJ1-2 | TRBV27 | ASSDRGLGYT
TRBJ2-1 | TRBV7-3 | ASSTKERRAYNEQF
TRBJ1-2 | TRBV5-1 | ASSLGDRGLGYT
TRBJ2-5 | TRBV11-2 | ASSPIGVGETQY
TRBJ2-1 | TRBV19 | ASSLGQGVHEQF
TRBJ2-1 | TRBV18 | ASSGPGGVSYNEQF
TRBJ2-1 | TRBV5-1 | ASSLSRADNEQF
TRBJ2-7 | TRBV13 | ASSLGTGLGYEQY
TRBJ1-6 | TRBV2 | ASVERAGNSPLH